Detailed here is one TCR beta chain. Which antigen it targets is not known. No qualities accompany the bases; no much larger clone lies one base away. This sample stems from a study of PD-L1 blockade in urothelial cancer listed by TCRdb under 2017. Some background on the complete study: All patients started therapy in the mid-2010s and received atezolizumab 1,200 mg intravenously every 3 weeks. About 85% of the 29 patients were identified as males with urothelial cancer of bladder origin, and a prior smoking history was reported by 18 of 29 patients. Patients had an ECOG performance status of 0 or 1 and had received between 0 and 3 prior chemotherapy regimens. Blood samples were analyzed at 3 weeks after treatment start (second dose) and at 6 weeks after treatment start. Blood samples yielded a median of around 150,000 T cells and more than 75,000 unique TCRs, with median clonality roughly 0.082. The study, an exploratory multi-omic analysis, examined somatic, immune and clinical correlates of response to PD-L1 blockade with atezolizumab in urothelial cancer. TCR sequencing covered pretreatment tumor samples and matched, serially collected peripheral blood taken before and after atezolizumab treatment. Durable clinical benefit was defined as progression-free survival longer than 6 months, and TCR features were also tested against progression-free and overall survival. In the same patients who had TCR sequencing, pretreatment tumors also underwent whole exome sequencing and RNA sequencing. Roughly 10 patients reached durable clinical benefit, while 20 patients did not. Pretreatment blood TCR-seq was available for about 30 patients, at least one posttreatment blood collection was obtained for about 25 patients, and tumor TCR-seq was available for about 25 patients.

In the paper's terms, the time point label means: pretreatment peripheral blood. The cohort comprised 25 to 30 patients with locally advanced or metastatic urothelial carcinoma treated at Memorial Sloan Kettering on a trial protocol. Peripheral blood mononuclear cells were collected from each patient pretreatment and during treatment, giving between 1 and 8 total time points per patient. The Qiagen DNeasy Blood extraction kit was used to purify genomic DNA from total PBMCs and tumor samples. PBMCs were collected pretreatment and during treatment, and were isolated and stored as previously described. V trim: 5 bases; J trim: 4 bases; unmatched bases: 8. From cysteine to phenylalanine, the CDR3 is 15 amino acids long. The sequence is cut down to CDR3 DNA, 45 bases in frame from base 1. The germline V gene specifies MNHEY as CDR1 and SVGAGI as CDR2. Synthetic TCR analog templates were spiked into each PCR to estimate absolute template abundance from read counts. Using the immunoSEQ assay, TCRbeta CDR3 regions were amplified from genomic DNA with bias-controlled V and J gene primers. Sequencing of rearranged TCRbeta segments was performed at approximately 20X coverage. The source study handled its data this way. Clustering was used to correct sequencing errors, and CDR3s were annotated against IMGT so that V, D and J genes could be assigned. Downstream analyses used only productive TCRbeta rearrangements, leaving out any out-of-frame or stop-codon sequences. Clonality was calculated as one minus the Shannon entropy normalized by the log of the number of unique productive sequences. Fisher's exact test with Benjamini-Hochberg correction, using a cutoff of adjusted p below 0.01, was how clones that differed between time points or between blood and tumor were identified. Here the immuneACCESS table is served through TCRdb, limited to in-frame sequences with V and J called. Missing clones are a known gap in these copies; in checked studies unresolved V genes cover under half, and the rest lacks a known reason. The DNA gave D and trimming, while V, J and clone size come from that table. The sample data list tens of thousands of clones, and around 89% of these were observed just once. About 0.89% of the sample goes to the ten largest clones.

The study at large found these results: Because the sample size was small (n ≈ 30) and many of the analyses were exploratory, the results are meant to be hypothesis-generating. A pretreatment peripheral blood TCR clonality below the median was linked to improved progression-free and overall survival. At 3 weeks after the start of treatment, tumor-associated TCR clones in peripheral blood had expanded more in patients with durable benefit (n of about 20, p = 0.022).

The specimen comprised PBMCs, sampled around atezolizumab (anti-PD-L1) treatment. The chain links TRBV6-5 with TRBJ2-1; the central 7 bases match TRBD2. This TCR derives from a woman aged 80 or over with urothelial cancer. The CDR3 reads CASSAPGRGYNEQFF. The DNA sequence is TGTGCCAGCAGTGCCCCCGGGCGGGGGTACAATGAGCAGTTCTTC.